The T cell receptor beta chain under discussion was sequenced for a study of blood T cell repertoires in COVID-19. Study in general: Whether acute or convalescent, the COVID-19 samples came from the United States, Italy and Spain. Nucleic acid was either cDNA or gDNA, and it came from T cells, B-cell-depleted T cells, or PBMCs.

Per the study methods: Reference gene primer amplification yielded estimated nucleated cell counts. Method: immunoSEQ multiplex PCR; TCRdb's copy keeps in-frame clones and lacks some. The DNA was the basis for D and trimming; V, J and clone size are from that table. This table holds roughly 87,000 clones, approximately 86% found once. Sequenced sample: peripheral blood. The receptor comes from a man between 40 and 49 years old with acute or convalescent COVID-19.

The CDR3 reads CASSMSMNTEAFF. The CDR3 DNA is TGTGCCAGTAGTATGTCTATGAACACTGAAGCTTTCTTT. This sequence joins TRBV19 and TRBJ1-1; D unresolved. The V and J ends lost 3 bases and 0 bases respectively, with 5 bases between them. Germline lookup yields CDR1 LNHDA and CDR2 SQIVND (reference sequence). The CDR3 is 13 residues long.